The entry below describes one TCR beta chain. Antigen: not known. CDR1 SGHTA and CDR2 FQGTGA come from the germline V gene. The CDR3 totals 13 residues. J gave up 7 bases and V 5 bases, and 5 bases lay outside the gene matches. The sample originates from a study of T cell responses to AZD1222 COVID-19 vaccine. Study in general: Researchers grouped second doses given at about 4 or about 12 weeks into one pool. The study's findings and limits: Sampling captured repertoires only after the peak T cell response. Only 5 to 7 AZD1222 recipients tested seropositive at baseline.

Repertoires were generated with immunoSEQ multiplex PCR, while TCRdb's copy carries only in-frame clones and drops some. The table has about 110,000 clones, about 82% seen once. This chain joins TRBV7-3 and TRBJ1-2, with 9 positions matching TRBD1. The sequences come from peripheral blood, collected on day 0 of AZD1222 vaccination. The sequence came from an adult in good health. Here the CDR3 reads CASSIQTGGGYTF. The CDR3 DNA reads TGTGCCAGCAGCATACAGACAGGGGGTGGCTACACCTTC.